The present T cell receptor beta chain was sequenced within a study of T cells in localized non-small cell lung cancer. Generated by immunoSEQ multiplex PCR, the TCRdb table keeps only in-frame clones and is missing some. This sample has around 40,000 clones; roughly 86% occur once, and the top ten carry 5.5% to 7%. Details on this clone: The target antigen is unknown.

CDR1 and CDR2 from the germline V gene are KGHSH and LQKENI. Between the trimmed V and J ends, which lost 1 base and 1 base, there was a span of 13 bases. The length of the CDR3 is 16 residues. Study-level points and caveats: Out of the top 100 tumor clones, a median around 50 were seen in adjacent lung. Adjacent uninvolved lung tissue had the highest T cell clonality, exceeding tumor. A denser population of T cells in blood accompanied longer overall survival.

The chain employs TRBV18 and TRBJ1-1; D gene uncertain. Specimen: peripheral blood, collected before any cancer treatment. This receptor was identified in a man aged 35-69 years with stage I lung adenocarcinoma. CDR3 nucleotides: TGTGCCAGCTCACCACAGTCTCCCATTCAGAACACTGAAGCTTTCTTT. This gives the protein CASSPQSPIQNTEAFF.